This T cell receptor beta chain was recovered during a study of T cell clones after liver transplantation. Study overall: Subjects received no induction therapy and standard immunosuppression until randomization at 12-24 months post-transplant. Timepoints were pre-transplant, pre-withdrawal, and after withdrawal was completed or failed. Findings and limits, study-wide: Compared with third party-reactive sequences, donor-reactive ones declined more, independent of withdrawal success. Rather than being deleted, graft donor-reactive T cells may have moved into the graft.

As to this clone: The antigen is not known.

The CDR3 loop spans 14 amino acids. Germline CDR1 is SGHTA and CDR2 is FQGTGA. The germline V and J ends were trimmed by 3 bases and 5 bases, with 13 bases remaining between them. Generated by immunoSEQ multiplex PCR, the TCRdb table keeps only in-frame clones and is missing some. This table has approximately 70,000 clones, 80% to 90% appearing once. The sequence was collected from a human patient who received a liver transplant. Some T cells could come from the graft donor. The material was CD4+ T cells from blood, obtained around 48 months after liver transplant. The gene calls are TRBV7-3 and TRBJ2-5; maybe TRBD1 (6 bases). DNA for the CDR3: TGTGCCAGCAGCTTGACAGCTAGGGGGGAGACCCAGTACTTC. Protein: CASSLTARGETQYF.